The 31 T cell receptor beta chains reported below all come from one sample, sequenced in a study of Ad26.COV2.S vaccination and SARS-CoV-2 variants (dated by TCRdb to about 2021). Library construction relied on the immunoSEQ multiplex PCR assay. The clones in this table, taken by TCRdb from immuneACCESS, are in-frame only. Not every clone is retained; where verified, under half of the shortfall comes from an unresolved V gene, and the cause of the rest is unknown. The sample has about 680,000 clones on record, around 92% of them singletons. Roughly 1.5% of the sample lies in the top ten. The sample's treatment or condition label, decoded: roughly 20 received Ad26.COV2.S at low or high dose, single or two shots; roughly 5 received placebo; per-sample allocation not given. Repertoires of vaccine and placebo recipients were sequenced from samples taken on day 63 after the first injection. This material consisted of peripheral blood, taken in a trial of Ad26.COV2.S vaccine versus placebo. All receptors derive from a person aged 18-60 years who received the Ad26.COV2.S COVID-19 vaccine or a placebo.

The chain joins TRBV2 to TRBJ2-5; perhaps TRBD2 as D (5 bases). This CDR3 is 11 amino acids long. The V end lost 10 bases, the J end lost 5 bases, and 11 bases lay between the germline ends. CDR1 and CDR2 (germline): SNHLY, FYNNEI. The CDR3 DNA is TGTGCCACCTCAAGGAGGGAGACCCAGTACTTC. This sequence encodes CATSRRETQYF.

This chain uses TRBV9 with TRBJ2-3, with D perhaps TRBD2 (5 bases). The CDR3 has 15 residues. Per the germline V gene, CDR1 is SGDLS and CDR2 is YYNGEE. V gave up 0 bases and J gave up 3 bases, with 11 bases separating them. The CDR3 DNA sequence: TGTGCCAGCAGCGTAGCTAGTACTAGAACAGATACGCAGTATTTT. Translating gives CASSVASTRTDTQYF.

This chain links TRBV19 with TRBJ2-4, with 10 bases identical to TRBD1. CDR1 is LNHDA, CDR2 SQIVND, per germline (reference sequence). The CDR3 totals 15 residues. The ends lost 5 bases at V and 8 bases at J; junction bases unmatched: 9. CDR3 sequence (DNA): TGTGCCAGTAGTCCCGTGACAGGGGGCCAGGACATTCAGTACTTC. Encoded protein: CASSPVTGGQDIQYF.

V is TRBV3-1 (or the pseudogene TRBV3-2) and J is TRBJ2-1; TRBD1 or TRBD2 may be the D gene (5 bases each). V was pared by 4 bases and J by 9 bases, with 16 bases between. The CDR3 covers 14 residues. The germline V gene encodes CDR1 LGHDT and CDR2 YNNKEL (reference sequence). The CDR3 reads CASSPWDPGTEQFF. For the CDR3, the DNA is TGTGCCAGCAGCCCTTGGGACCCCGGCACTGAGCAGTTCTTC.

This sequence joins TRBV13 and TRBJ1-1; no clear D. The germline V gene encodes CDR1 PRHDT and CDR2 FYEKMQ (reference sequence). The CDR3 spans 13 residues. V shed 5 bases and J shed 8 bases, with 15 bases lying between them. CDR3 in DNA: TGTGCCAGCAGCCGGATCCCGGGAGGGGAAGCTTTCTTT. Translation gives CASSRIPGGEAFF.

This chain links TRBV30 with TRBJ1-2; possibly TRBD1 for D (6 bases). The CDR3 runs to 15 residues. V lost 5 bases and J lost 0, with 16 bases in between. Germline CDR1 reads GTSNPN; CDR2 reads SVGIG (reference sequence). In nucleotides, the CDR3 is TGTGCCTGGTCCGGGTCAGGGGAGGCTAACTATGGCTACACCTTC. This gives the protein CAWSGSGEANYGYTF.

Only one count was recorded for this clone. The chain combines TRBV27 with TRBJ2-1, with D unresolved. The germline CDR1 and CDR2 sequences are MNHEY and SMNVEV (reference sequence). The CDR3 loop spans 16 amino acids. V was trimmed by 6 bases and J by 1 base, leaving 16 bases between them. This chain's CDR3 is CASSRLNGVSYNEQFF. CDR3 in DNA: TGTGCCAGCAGCCGCTTGAATGGTGTGTCCTACAATGAGCAGTTCTTC.

The chain combines TRBV19 with TRBJ2-1; D not resolved. Germline values: CDR1 LNHDA, CDR2 SQIVND (reference sequence). Between the trimmed V and J ends, which lost 4 bases and 0 bases, there was a span of 10 bases. The length of the CDR3 is 15 residues. Written as DNA, the CDR3 is TGTGCCAGTAGTACATACAGCAGCTCCTACAATGAGCAGTTCTTC. The encoded protein is CASSTYSSSYNEQFF.

This clone has just a few counts. The chain couples TRBV2 to TRBJ1-4; D is ambiguous. The V and J ends lost 2 bases and 3 bases respectively, with 13 bases between them. CDR1 SNHLY and CDR2 FYNNEI come from the germline V gene. The length of the CDR3 is 16 residues. This chain's CDR3 is CASSEQPRTPNEKLFF. The CDR3 DNA reads TGTGCCAGCAGTGAACAGCCTCGAACGCCTAATGAAAAACTGTTTTTT.

The V call is TRBV4-2, the J call TRBJ2-5; D may be TRBD2 (5 bases). Germline V gene data show CDR1 as LGHNA and CDR2 as YNFKEQ. V lost 0 bases and J lost 5, with 16 bases in between. The CDR3 is 16 residues long. This chain's CDR3 is CASSQDTAERWETQYF. CDR3 in DNA: TGTGCCAGCAGCCAAGATACGGCGGAGCGGTGGGAGACCCAGTACTTC.

The chain recombines TRBV5-4 with TRBJ2-5; TRBD1 might be the D (6 bases). The CDR3 is 13 residues long. V was shortened by 5 bases and J by 4 bases, with 12 bases between the two germline ends. The germline CDR1 and CDR2 sequences are SGHNT and YYREEE (reference sequence). The CDR3 DNA is TGTGCCAGCAGTACTACAGGGTTAGAGACCCAGTACTTC. It encodes CASSTTGLETQYF.

The chain employs TRBV5-1 and TRBJ1-4, with D tentatively TRBD1 (5 bases). The V end was cut by 7 bases, the J end by 8 bases, with 15 bases between. This CDR3 is 13 amino acids long. The germline V gene encodes CDR1 SGHRS and CDR2 YFSETQ. CDR3 in DNA: TGCGCCAGCGGGGGAGCCCCAGGCGAAAAACTGTTTTTT. This encodes CASGGAPGEKLFF.

The V and J genes are TRBV7-6 and TRBJ2-7; no clear D. CDR1 is SGHVS and CDR2 is FNYEAQ in the germline V gene. V lost 0 bases and J lost 2, with 11 bases in between. This CDR3 contains 15 residues. DNA for the CDR3: TGTGCCAGCAGCTTAGCGCTCCTGGACCCCTACGAGCAGTACTTC. The encoded protein is CASSLALLDPYEQYF.

This rearrangement joins TRBV29-1 to TRBJ2-7; TRBD1 matches 8 bases. The J segment lost 4 bases and the V segment lost 3 bases, leaving 5 bases of the junction unmatched. Germline V lookup: CDR1 SQVTM, CDR2 ANQGSEA. CDR3 length equals 13 residues. The CDR3 region has the DNA TGCAGCGTTGATGGGACAGGATCGTACGAGCAGTACTTC. Translation: CSVDGTGSYEQYF.

J is TRBJ1-5 and V is TRBV6-6, with 7 bases aligning to TRBD1. CDR3 length: 16 residues. Per germline, CDR1 MNHNY and CDR2 SVGAGI (reference sequence). Losses at the gene ends were 6 bases for V and 0 bases for J; bases not matched to a gene: 8. The CDR3 protein is CASRNRGGYSNQPQHF. The DNA for the CDR3 is TGTGCCAGCAGGAACAGGGGTGGATATAGCAATCAGCCCCAGCATTTT.

This clone was detected a few times. The V call is TRBV5-4, the J call TRBJ2-3, with TRBD1 matching over 9 bases. The junction had 6 bases not matched to a gene; V was cut back by 4 bases and J by 0 bases. CDR3 length: 16 amino acids. Germline CDR1 and CDR2: SGHNT and YYREEE (reference sequence). CDR3: CASSPGTGTSTDTQYF. CDR3 in DNA: TGTGCCAGCAGCCCCGGGACAGGGACTAGCACAGATACGCAGTATTTT.

The chain employs TRBV18 and TRBJ1-2; maybe TRBD1 (6 bases). Per the germline V gene, CDR1 is KGHSH and CDR2 is LQKENI. The CDR3 is made up of 13 amino acids. Trimming shortened V by 4 bases and J by 1 base, and 7 bases separated the two germline ends. The CDR3 sequence: CASSQGVNYGYTF. The DNA for the CDR3 is TGTGCCAGCTCACAGGGGGTTAACTATGGCTACACCTTC. The variable domain in full, with the rest retrieved from reference TRBV18 and TRBJ1-2, is NAGVMQNPRHLVRRRGQEARLRCSPMKGHSHVYWYRQLPEEGLKFMVYLQKENIIDESGMPKERFSAEFPKEGPSILRIQQVVRGDSAAYFCASSQGVNYGYTFGSGTRLTVV.

The genes are TRBV6-5 and TRBJ2-4; 9 bases align to TRBD2. CDR3 length: 15 amino acids. The V gene end was trimmed by 6 bases and the J gene end by 3 bases; junction bases not matched to a gene: 6. Germline V gene lookup returns CDR1 MNHEY and CDR2 SVGAGI. Written as DNA, the CDR3 is TGTGCCAGCAGGGCGGGAGGGCCCAGCAAAAACATTCAGTACTTC. Translation gives CASRAGGPSKNIQYF.

V gene TRBV5-1 combines with J gene TRBJ2-1; D gene unclear. The V and J ends lost 5 bases and 6 bases respectively, with 6 bases between them. The CDR3 totals 11 residues. Germline values: CDR1 SGHRS, CDR2 YFSETQ. The CDR3 coding sequence is TGCGCCAGCAGAAAGTCCAATGAGCAGTTCTTC. Its protein is CASRKSNEQFF.

The chain combines TRBV19 with TRBJ2-2; D is unresolved. The CDR3 has 14 amino acids. V gave up 1 base and J gave up 5 bases, with 8 bases separating them. In germline, CDR1 is LNHDA, CDR2 SQIVND (reference sequence). The chain's CDR3 is CASSIGTGTGELFF. CDR3 in DNA: TGTGCCAGTAGTATAGGGACCGGAACCGGGGAGCTGTTTTTT.

This sequence joins TRBV18 and TRBJ2-2; unclear D gene. CDR3 length: 14 residues. Germline CDR1 reads KGHSH; CDR2 reads LQKENI. The V end lost 3 bases, the J end lost 5 bases, and 10 bases lay between the germline ends. CDR3 loop: CASSPRLETGELFF. The CDR3 nucleotides are TGTGCCAGCTCACCGCGACTTGAAACCGGGGAGCTGTTTTTT.

The rearrangement uses TRBV11-2 and TRBJ2-7; 13 bases match TRBD2. The germline V gene encodes CDR1 SGHAT and CDR2 FQNNGV. Unmatched junction bases numbered 5, after V lost 5 bases and J lost 4 bases. The CDR3 is made up of 15 amino acids. As DNA, the CDR3 is TGTGCCAGCAGCCAGGGACTAGCGGGACCTTACGAGCAGTACTTC. Translating it yields CASSQGLAGPYEQYF.

The chain recombines TRBV12-2 with TRBJ1-1. TRBV12-2 is described as a pseudogene. The CDR3 contains 13 residues. Written as DNA, the CDR3 is TGTGCAAGTCGCACTAGGGGTGAGACTGAAGCTTTCTTT. Translated: CASRTRGETEAFF.

V and J are TRBV6-1 and TRBJ1-2; D might be TRBD1 (5 bases). The V gene's germline CDR1 is MNHNS and CDR2 SASEGT. The CDR3 covers 15 residues. V dropped 0 bases and J dropped 4 bases, with 12 bases sitting between them. The CDR3: CASSEASQGFYGYTF. CDR3 nucleotide sequence: TGTGCCAGCAGTGAAGCGTCTCAGGGATTCTATGGCTACACCTTC.

The chain has TRBV18 and TRBJ2-3; no clear D gene. The V and J ends lost 6 bases and 10 bases respectively, with 11 bases between them. The CDR3 extends over 11 amino acids. CDR1 and CDR2 (germline): KGHSH, LQKENI. The CDR3 is CASSGELAQYF. DNA for the CDR3: TGTGCCAGCTCTGGAGAGTTGGCGCAGTATTTT. Drawing the rest from reference TRBV18 and TRBJ2-3, the complete variable domain is NAGVMQNPRHLVRRRGQEARLRCSPMKGHSHVYWYRQLPEEGLKFMVYLQKENIIDESGMPKERFSAEFPKEGPSILRIQQVVRGDSAAYFCASSGELAQYFGPGTRLTVL.

The sample holds one count of this clone. The chain recombines TRBV7-9 with TRBJ2-5; no clear D gene. The V gene's germline CDR1 is SEHNR and CDR2 FQNEAQ (reference sequence). The CDR3 totals 13 residues. V was cut by 2 bases and J by 4 bases, with 8 bases left in between. This CDR3 is CASSLLVTETQYF. The CDR3 bases are TGTGCCAGCAGCTTATTAGTTACAGAGACCCAGTACTTC.

This clone appeared a single time. The rearrangement uses TRBV7-9 and TRBJ1-4; 7 nucleotides agree with TRBD1. V was pared by 1 base and J by 8 bases, with 10 bases of the junction left unmatched. The CDR3 spans 16 residues. The germline CDR1 and CDR2 sequences are SEHNR and FQNEAQ (reference sequence). The DNA for the CDR3 is TGTGCCAGCAGCTTAGTCGCAGGACAGGAGGCCGAAAAACTGTTTTTT. Protein: CASSLVAGQEAEKLFF.

This clone was observed a handful of times. This sequence joins TRBV19 and TRBJ1-6; TRBD1 is a possible D gene (6 bases). Trimming cost V 10 bases and J 7 bases, with 20 bases left between them. The V gene's germline CDR1 is LNHDA and CDR2 SQIVND (reference sequence). The CDR3 has 15 residues. CDR3 in DNA: TGTGCCACCAGGGGCCGACAGGCGGAGAATTCACCCCTCCACTTT. Amino acid sequence: CATRGRQAENSPLHF.

The chain uses TRBV7-9 and TRBJ2-7; unclear D gene. V gave up 5 bases and J gave up 1 base, with 15 bases separating them. This CDR3 comprises 15 residues. Germline CDR1 reads SEHNR; CDR2 reads FQNEAQ (reference sequence). The CDR3 DNA follows: TGTGCCAGCAGCACTGCGTCCGTAGGGTCCTACGAGCAGTACTTC. It is translated as CASSTASVGSYEQYF.

This chain joins TRBV5-1 and TRBJ1-3; 11 nucleotides match TRBD1. After removal of 0 bases from V and 8 bases from J, the junction contained 4 bases not matched to a gene. The CDR3 contains 15 residues. Germline CDR1 SGHRS, CDR2 YFSETQ. The CDR3, as DNA: TGCGCCAGCAGCTTGGTCCCGGGACAGGGGGACACCATATATTTT. Translating gives CASSLVPGQGDTIYF.

The CDR3 DNA reads as TGTGCCAGCAGAACTTGGGGCCAGGGACAAGAGACCCAGTACTTC. Encoded protein: CASRTWGQGQETQYF. V usage is TRBV11-2 and J usage is TRBJ2-5; a possible D gene is TRBD1 (5 bases). There are 15 residues in the CDR3. Germline V gives CDR1 SGHAT, CDR2 FQNNGV. The V gene lost 6 bases and the J gene lost 2 bases, with 16 bases spanning the gap. The full variable domain, in which reference TRBV11-2 and TRBJ2-5 provide the parts outside the CDR3, is EAGVAQSPRYKIIEKRQSVAFWCNPISGHATLYWYQQILGQGPKLLIQFQNNGVVDDSQLPKDRFSAERLKGVDSTLKIQPAKLEDSAVYLCASRTWGQGQETQYFGPGTRLLVL.